This T cell receptor (beta chain) is from a study of blood T cell repertoires in COVID-19. At the level of the study: PBMCs, B-cell-depleted T cells, or T cells provided the cDNA or gDNA that made up the material.

As processed by the authors: Reference gene primer amplification gave nucleated cell count estimates. Assay used: immunoSEQ multiplex PCR; TCRdb lists only in-frame clones, some missing. V, J and clone size are taken as reported in that table, and D and trimming were inferred from the DNA itself. The profile shows 160,000 or so clones, 70% to 90% of them singletons. CDR3 size: 14 residues. V was cut by 6 bases and J by 5 bases, with 14 bases left in between. Germline V CDR1 and CDR2: MDHEN, SYDVKM. Enrollment of patients from Seattle took place during active infection, with longitudinal follow-up. Sequencing was performed on peripheral blood. The sequence was obtained from a woman in her forties or fifties with COVID-19, enrolled during active disease. This rearrangement joins TRBV28 to TRBJ2-1, with D possibly matching TRBD1 (5 bases). Here the CDR3 DNA reads TGTGCCAGCAGCCCGACAGAACTTAACAATGAGCAGTTCTTC. Translated, it gives CASSPTELNNEQFF.